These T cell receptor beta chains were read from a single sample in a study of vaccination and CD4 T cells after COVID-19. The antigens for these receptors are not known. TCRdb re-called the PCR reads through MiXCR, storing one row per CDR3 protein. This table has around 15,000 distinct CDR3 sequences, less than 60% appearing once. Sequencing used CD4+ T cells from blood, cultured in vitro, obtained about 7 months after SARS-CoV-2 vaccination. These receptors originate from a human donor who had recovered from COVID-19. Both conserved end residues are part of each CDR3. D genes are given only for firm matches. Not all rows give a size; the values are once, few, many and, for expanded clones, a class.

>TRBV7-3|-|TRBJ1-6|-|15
CASSLTRGANSPLHF
TGTGCCAGCAGCTTAACGAGGGGAGCTAATTCACCCCTCCACTTT
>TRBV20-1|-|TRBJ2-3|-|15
CSASRGASSTDTQYF
TGCAGTGCTAGTAGGGGGGCATCTAGCACAGATACGCAGTATTTT
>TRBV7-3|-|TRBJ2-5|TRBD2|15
CASSLIGGSGETQYF
TGTGCCAGCAGCTTAATAGGCGGGAGCGGGGAGACCCAGTACTTC
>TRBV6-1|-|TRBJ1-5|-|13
CASSVSGTLPQHF
TGTGCCAGCAGTGTGTCAGGGACTCTGCCCCAGCATTTT
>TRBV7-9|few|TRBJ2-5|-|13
CASSLTVQETQYF
TGTGCCAGCAGCTTAACTGTGCAAGAGACCCAGTACTTC
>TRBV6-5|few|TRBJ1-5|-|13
CASSYSLGRPQHF
TGTGCCAGCAGTTACTCGTTAGGGAGGCCCCAGCATTTT
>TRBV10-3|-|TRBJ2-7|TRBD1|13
CAISPGQSYEQYF
TGTGCCATCAGTCCGGGACAGAGCTACGAGCAGTACTTC
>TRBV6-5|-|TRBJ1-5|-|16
CASSYGLGGSNQPQHF
TGTGCCAGCAGTTACGGCCTGGGGGGTAGCAATCAGCCCCAGCATTTT
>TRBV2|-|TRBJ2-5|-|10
CASSEETQYF
TGTGCCAGCAGTGAGGAGACCCAGTACTTC
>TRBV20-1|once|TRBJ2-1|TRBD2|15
CSAGSFAGGLNEQFF
TGCAGTGCTGGGAGTTTCGCGGGAGGGTTGAATGAGCAGTTCTTC
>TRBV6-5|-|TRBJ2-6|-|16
CASSYSWESGANVLTF
TGTGCCAGCAGTTACAGTTGGGAGTCTGGGGCCAACGTCCTGACTTTC
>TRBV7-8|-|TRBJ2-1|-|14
CASSLARTSNEQFF
TGTGCCAGCAGCTTAGCTCGGACCAGCAATGAGCAGTTCTTC
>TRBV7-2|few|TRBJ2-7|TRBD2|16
CASSSSLAGGTYEQYF
TGTGCCAGCAGCTCTAGTCTAGCGGGGGGCACCTACGAGCAGTACTTC
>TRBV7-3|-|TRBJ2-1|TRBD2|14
CASSLYGGADEQFF
TGTGCCAGCAGCTTATACGGGGGGGCCGATGAGCAGTTCTTC
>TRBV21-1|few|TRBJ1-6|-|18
CASSKLRQGARPVRALHF
TGTGCCAGCAGCAAACTTCGACAGGGGGCGCGTCCCGTGAGGGCCCTCCACTTT
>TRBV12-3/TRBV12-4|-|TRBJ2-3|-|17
CASSPTQGHGTTDTQYF
TGTGCCAGCAGCCCCACCCAGGGGCACGGGACAACAGATACGCAGTATTTT
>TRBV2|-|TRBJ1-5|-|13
CASNSEGGQPQHF
TGTGCCAGCAACTCCGAGGGGGGTCAGCCCCAGCATTTT
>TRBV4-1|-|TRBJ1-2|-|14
CASSQVPGIYGYTF
TGCGCCAGCAGCCAAGTCCCGGGGATCTATGGCTACACCTTC
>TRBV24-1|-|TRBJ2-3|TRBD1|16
CATSDQGQGVTDTQYF
TGTGCCACCAGTGACCAGGGACAGGGAGTCACAGATACGCAGTATTTT
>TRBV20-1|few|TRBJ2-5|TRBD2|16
CSARDRRSGGRETQYF
TGCAGTGCTAGAGATCGCCGATCGGGGGGGCGTGAGACCCAGTACTTC
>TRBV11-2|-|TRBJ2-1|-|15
CASSLGRVSVYEQFF
TGTGCCAGCAGCTTAGGCCGAGTTAGTGTATATGAGCAGTTCTTC
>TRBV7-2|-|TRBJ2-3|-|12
CASGVAADTQYF
TGTGCCAGCGGGGTAGCCGCGGATACGCAGTATTTT
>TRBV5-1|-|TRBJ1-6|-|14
CASSLEGSRTPLHF
TGCGCCAGCAGCTTGGAAGGTAGTAGGACACCCCTCCACTTT
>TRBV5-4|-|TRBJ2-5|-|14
CASSLGTVQETQYF
TGTGCCAGCAGCCTAGGGACTGTCCAAGAGACCCAGTACTTC
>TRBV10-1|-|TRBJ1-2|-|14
CASSEDKPVDGYTF
TGCGCCAGCAGTGAGGACAAGCCGGTGGATGGCTACACCTTC
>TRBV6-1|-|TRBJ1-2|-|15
CASSEAGSSFYGYTF
TGTGCCAGCAGTGAAGCGGGCAGCTCATTCTATGGCTACACCTTC
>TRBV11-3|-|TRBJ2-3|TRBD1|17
CASSRRTGSIRTDTQYF
TGTGCCAGCAGCCGTAGGACAGGCTCAATTCGCACAGATACGCAGTATTTT
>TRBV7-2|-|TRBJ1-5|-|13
CASSLRSNQPQHF
TGTGCCAGCAGCTTGAGGAGCAATCAGCCCCAGCATTTT
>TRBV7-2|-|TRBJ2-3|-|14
CASSFLGETNTQYF
TGTGCCAGCAGCTTTTTAGGCGAGACGAATACGCAGTATTTT
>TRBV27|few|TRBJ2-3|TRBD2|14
CASSGLAGGAPEYF
TGTGCCAGCAGTGGACTAGCGGGAGGGGCTCCGGAGTATTTT
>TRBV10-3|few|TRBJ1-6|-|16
CAISDPISSYNSPLHF
TGTGCCATCAGTGACCCGATTAGCTCCTATAATTCACCCCTCCACTTT
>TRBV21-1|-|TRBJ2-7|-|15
CASSKEGTPSYEQYF
TGTGCCAGCAGCAAAGAAGGGACCCCCTCCTACGAGCAGTACTTC
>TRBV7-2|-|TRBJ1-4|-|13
CASSLGGGEKLFF
TGTGCCAGCAGCTTAGGGGGCGGTGAAAAACTGTTTTTT
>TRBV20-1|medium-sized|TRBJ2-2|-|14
CSARDPYGTGELFF
TGCAGTGCTAGAGATCCGTACGGGACCGGGGAGCTGTTTTTT
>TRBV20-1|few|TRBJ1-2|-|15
CSAEGRGDTNYGYTF
TGCAGTGCCGAAGGCCGAGGGGATACTAACTATGGCTACACCTTC
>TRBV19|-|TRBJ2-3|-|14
CASRFAPSTDTQYF
TGTGCCAGTAGATTTGCTCCGAGCACAGATACGCAGTATTTT
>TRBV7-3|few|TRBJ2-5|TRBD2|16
CASSPVAGATQETQYF
TGTGCCAGCAGCCCTGTAGCGGGGGCCACTCAAGAGACCCAGTACTTC
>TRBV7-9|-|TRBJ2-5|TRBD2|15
CASSPGLAGEETQYF
TGTGCCAGCAGCCCGGGACTAGCGGGAGAGGAGACCCAGTACTTC
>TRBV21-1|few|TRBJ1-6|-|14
CASSKGVLDSPLHF
TGTGCCAGCAGCAAGGGGGTACTGGATTCACCCCTCCACTTT
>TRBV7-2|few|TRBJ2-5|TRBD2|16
CASSLAPGTSAETQYF
TGTGCCAGCAGCTTGGCCCCCGGGACTAGTGCAGAGACCCAGTACTTC
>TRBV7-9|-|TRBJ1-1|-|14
CASSFGVGYTEAFF
TGTGCCAGCAGCTTTGGGGTCGGCTACACTGAAGCTTTCTTT
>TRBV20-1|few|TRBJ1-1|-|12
CSARRWNTEAFF
TGCAGTGCCAGGCGGTGGAACACTGAAGCTTTCTTT
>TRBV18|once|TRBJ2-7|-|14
CASSPNPAGLEQYF
TGTGCCAGCTCACCTAACCCGGCCGGATTGGAGCAGTACTTC
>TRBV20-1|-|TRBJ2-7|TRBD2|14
CSARVGTRIYEQYF
TGCAGTGCTAGGGTCGGGACTAGAATATACGAGCAGTACTTC
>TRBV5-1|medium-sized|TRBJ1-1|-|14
CASSLEQPNTEAFF
TGCGCCAGCAGCTTGGAACAGCCGAACACTGAAGCTTTCTTT
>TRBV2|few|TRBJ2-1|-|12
CASTTTGSRAFF
TGTGCCAGCACCACAACAGGGTCCCGTGCGTTCTTC
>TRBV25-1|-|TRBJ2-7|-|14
CASRGDRSSYEQYF
TGTGCCAGCAGAGGTGACAGGAGCTCCTACGAGCAGTACTTC
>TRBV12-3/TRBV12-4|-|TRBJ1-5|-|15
CASSFGGLSNQPQHF
TGTGCCAGCAGTTTTGGAGGGCTTAGCAATCAGCCCCAGCATTTT
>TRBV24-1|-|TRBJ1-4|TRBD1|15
CATSDTGAFNEKLFF
TGTGCCACCAGTGATACAGGGGCCTTTAATGAAAAACTGTTTTTT
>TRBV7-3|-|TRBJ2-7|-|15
CASSLMPGVAYEQYF
TGTGCCAGCAGCTTAATGCCAGGGGTCGCCTACGAGCAGTACTTC
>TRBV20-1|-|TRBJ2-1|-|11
CSARETSGQFF
TGCAGTGCTAGAGAGACCTCCGGGCAGTTCTTC
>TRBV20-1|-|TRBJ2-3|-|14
CSLWGGRGTDTQYF
TGCAGCCTCTGGGGCGGCAGGGGAACAGATACGCAATATTTT
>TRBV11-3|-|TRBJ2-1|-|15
CASSLQGDSYNEQFF
TGTGCCAGCAGCTTACAGGGAGACTCCTACAATGAGCAGTTCTTC